This T cell receptor (beta chain) stems from a study of blood T cell repertoires in COVID-19. For the study at large: PBMCs, B-cell-depleted T cells, or T cells were the source of the cDNA or gDNA that made up the material.

Original analysis: From reference gene primer amplification, estimates of nucleated cell counts were derived. Sequenced by immunoSEQ multiplex PCR; TCRdb stores in-frame clones only, minus some. V and J calls and clone size follow that table, whereas D and trimming were derived from the DNA. The sample records around 160,000 clones, 88% being singletons. Trimming stripped 6 bases from V and 0 bases from J, with 6 bases between. Germline V gives CDR1 LNHDA, CDR2 SQIVND (reference sequence). The CDR3 consists of 13 residues. The clonotype comes from a human donor in a cohort sampled during active COVID-19. The sample comprised peripheral blood. The chain employs TRBV19 and TRBJ2-1; D call uncertain. The CDR3 protein is CASSTSSYNEQFF. The CDR3 bases are TGTGCCAGTAGCACGAGCTCCTACAATGAGCAGTTCTTC.